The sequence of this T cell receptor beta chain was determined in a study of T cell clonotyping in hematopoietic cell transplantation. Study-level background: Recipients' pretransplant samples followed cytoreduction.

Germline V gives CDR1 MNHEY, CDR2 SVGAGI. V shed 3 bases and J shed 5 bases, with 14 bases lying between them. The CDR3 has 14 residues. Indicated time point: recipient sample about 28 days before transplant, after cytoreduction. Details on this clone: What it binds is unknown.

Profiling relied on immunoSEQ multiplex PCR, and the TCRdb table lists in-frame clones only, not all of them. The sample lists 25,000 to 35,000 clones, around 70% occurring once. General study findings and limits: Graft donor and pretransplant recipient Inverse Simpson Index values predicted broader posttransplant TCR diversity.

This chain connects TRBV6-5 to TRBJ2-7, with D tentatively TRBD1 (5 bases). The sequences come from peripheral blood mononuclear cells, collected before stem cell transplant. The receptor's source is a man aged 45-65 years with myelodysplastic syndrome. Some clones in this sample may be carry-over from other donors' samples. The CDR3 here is CASSYRRGNHEQYF. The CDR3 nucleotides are TGTGCCAGCAGTTATCGTAGGGGCAACCACGAGCAGTACTTC.